This TCR beta chain is from a study of T cell responses to AZD1222 COVID-19 vaccine. About this clone itself: Its antigen is undetermined. The junction and the germline gene differ at one end; a read error may be behind it.

Profiling relied on immunoSEQ multiplex PCR, and the TCRdb table lists in-frame clones only, not all of them. The sample contains approximately 130,000 clones, approximately 86% of which appear only once. The CDR3 contains 12 residues. Germline CDR1 SGHTA, CDR2 FQGNSA. Timing groups of about 4 and about 12 weeks for second doses were pooled. Study-level points and caveats: The sample set comprised mostly white British donors with more females, and clonal diversity was possibly underestimated. The reported proportion of spike-specific TCRs targeting unmutated variant regions was nearly half. Across the whole spike, CD4 TCRs peaked at regions 160-218 and 743-854.

The chain combines TRBV7-2 with TRBJ2-7, with a possible D match to TRBD1 (6 bases). This clonotype originated in an adult who received the AZD1222 COVID-19 vaccine. Sequenced material: peripheral blood, taken 28 days after the second AZD1222 dose. In DNA, the CDR3 is TGTGCCAGCAGCTTAGCGGACAGCCCTAAGCACTTC. Translating gives CASSLADSPKHF.